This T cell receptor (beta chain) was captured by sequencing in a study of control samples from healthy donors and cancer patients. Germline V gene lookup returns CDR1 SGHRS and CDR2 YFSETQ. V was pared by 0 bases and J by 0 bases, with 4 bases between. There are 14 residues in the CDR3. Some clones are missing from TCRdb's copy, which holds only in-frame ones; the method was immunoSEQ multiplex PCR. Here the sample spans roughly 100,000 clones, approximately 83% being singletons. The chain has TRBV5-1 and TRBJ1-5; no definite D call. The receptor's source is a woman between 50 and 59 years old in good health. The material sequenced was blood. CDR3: CASSLGASNQPQHF. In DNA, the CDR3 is TGCGCCAGCAGCTTGGGGGCTAGCAATCAGCCCCAGCATTTT.